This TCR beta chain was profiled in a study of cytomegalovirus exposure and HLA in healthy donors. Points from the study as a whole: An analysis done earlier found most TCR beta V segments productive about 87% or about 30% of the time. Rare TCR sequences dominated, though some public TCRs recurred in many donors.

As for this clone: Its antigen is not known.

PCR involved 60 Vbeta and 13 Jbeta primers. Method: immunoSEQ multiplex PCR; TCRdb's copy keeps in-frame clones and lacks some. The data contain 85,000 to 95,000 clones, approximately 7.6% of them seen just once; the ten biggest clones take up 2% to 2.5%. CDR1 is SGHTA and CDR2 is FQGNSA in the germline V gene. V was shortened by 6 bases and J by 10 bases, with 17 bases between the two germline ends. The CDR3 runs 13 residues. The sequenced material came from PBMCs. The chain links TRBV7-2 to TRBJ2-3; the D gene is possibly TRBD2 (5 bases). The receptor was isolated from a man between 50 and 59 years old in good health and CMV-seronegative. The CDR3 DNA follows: TGTGCCAGCAGTCGGACTGTCCCTTCAGCGCAGTATTTT. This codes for CASSRTVPSAQYF.